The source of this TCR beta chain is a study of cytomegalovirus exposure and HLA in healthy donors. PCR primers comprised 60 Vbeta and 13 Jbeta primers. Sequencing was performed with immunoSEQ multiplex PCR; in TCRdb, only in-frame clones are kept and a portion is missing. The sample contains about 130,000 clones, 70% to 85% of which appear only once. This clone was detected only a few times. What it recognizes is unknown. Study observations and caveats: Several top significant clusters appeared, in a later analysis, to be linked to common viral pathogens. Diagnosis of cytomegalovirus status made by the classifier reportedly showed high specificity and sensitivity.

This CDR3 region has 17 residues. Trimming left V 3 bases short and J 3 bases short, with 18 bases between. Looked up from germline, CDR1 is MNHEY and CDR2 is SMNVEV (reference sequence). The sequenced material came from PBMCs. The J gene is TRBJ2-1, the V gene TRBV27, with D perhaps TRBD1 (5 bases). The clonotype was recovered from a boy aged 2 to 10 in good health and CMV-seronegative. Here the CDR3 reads CASSLIQQGLHYNEQFF. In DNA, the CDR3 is TGTGCCAGCAGTTTGATCCAGCAGGGCCTCCACTACAATGAGCAGTTCTTC.